These T cell receptor beta chains were read from a single sample in a study of blood T cell repertoires in COVID-19. Using immunoSEQ multiplex PCR, the repertoire was profiled, and TCRdb retains in-frame clones only, with some absent. The sample lists about 180,000 clones; roughly 83% were seen once. Sequencing was done on a sample of peripheral blood. These receptors originate from a human donor in a cohort sampled during active COVID-19. CDR3s include the opening cysteine and the closing phenylalanine or tryptophan. A D gene is named only where the DNA matches it firmly. A clone size is listed for some rows: how often the clone was seen (once, few, many), or a class if it is expanded.

j_call v_call d_call clone_size cdr3_nt cdr3_aa
TRBJ2-6 TRBV28 . . TGTGCCAGCAGTCCCTCTGGCGGAATTTCTGGGGCCAACGTCCTGACTTTC CASSPSGGISGANVLTF
TRBJ2-1 TRBV27 TRBD1 . TGTGCCAGCAGTTTAACAGGGGGTGGGCAGTTCTTC CASSLTGGGQFF
TRBJ2-7 TRBV10-3 . . TGTGCCATCAGTGAGGGACAAATCTACGAGCAGTACTTC CAISEGQIYEQYF
TRBJ1-2 TRBV5-1 . . TGCGCCAGCAGGACAGACAACTATGGCTACACCTTC CASRTDNYGYTF
TRBJ2-7 TRBV6-2/TRBV6-3 . . TGTGCCAGCAGTTCTGAGGGCTACTACGAGCAGTACTTC CASSSEGYYEQYF
TRBJ2-7 TRBV6-2/TRBV6-3 . . TGTGCCAGCAGTTACCGCGGCGGGATCCTGTCCTACGAGCAGTACTTC CASSYRGGILSYEQYF
TRBJ2-7 TRBV5-4 TRBD2 . TGTGCCAGCAGCCGAGATAGCGGGAGTAAAAACGAGCAGTACTTC CASSRDSGSKNEQYF
TRBJ1-2 TRBV18 . . TGTGCCAGCTCACCGGGCGGGAACTATGGCTACACCTTC CASSPGGNYGYTF
TRBJ1-3 TRBV10-3 . . TGTGCCATCAGTGAGTCGACAGCCTCTGGAAACACCATATATTTT CAISESTASGNTIYF
TRBJ2-7 TRBV19 TRBD2 . TGTGCCAGTAGTATACTAGCGGGAGTCGGGGAGCAGTACTTC CASSILAGVGEQYF
TRBJ1-1 TRBV20-1 . . TGCAGTGCCAGTAGGGGGATCACTGAAGCTTTCTTT CSASRGITEAFF
TRBJ1-1 TRBV19 TRBD1 . TGTGCCAGTAGTACCCTTTGGGACAGGGGGCAGAACACTGAAGCTTTCTTT CASSTLWDRGQNTEAFF
TRBJ1-1 TRBV4-3 TRBD1 . TGCGCCAGCAGCCAAGAAAGGAGGACAGGGGAAAACACTGAAGCTTTCTTT CASSQERRTGENTEAFF
TRBJ1-3 TRBV19 . . TGTGCCAGTAGTGTTCAGGGATCTGGAAACACCATATATTTT CASSVQGSGNTIYF
TRBJ2-7 TRBV6-2/TRBV6-3 TRBD2 once TGTGCCAGCAGCCCCGGGACTAGTGGGATTTTCTCCTACGAGCAGTACTTC CASSPGTSGIFSYEQYF
TRBJ2-2 TRBV11-2 . few TGTGCCAGCAGCTTAGATCAGGGCATCGCGAACACCGGGGAGCTGTTTTTT CASSLDQGIANTGELFF
TRBJ2-7 TRBV4-2 TRBD2 . TGTGCCAGCAGCCAAGACCAGCGGGGGCCCTACGAGCAGTACTTC CASSQDQRGPYEQYF
TRBJ2-3 TRBV7-9 . once TGTGCCAGCAGCCCCCTCGGGCTAGCGCGGATGCCAGATACGCAGTATTTT CASSPLGLARMPDTQYF
TRBJ1-1 TRBV3-1/TRBV3-2 . . TGTGCCAGCAGCCAAGTGGAGGGATCCACTGAAGCTTTCTTT CASSQVEGSTEAFF
TRBJ1-5 TRBV5-6 TRBD1 . TGTGCCAGCAGCCATGACAGGGACCAGCCCCAGCATTTT CASSHDRDQPQHF